This T cell receptor beta chain was recovered during a study of blood T cells in healthy people across ages. Regarding the study as a whole: Diversity of TCR beta per million T cells declined in a roughly linear way with age.

Isolation per sample recovered at least 6 million PBMCs. Sample-barcoded 5' priming and a J-beta primer mix drove a second PCR of about 7 to 12 cycles. TCRdb re-called the 5' RACE reads through MiXCR, storing one row per CDR3 protein. Of 800,000 to 950,000 distinct CDR3 sequences in the sample, about 29% are singletons; the top ten hold 10% to 13%. There are many counts of this clonotype. Its matching antigen is unknown. This CDR3 has 19 amino acids. Germline CDR1 is SEHNR and CDR2 is FQNEAQ (reference sequence). The germline V and J ends were trimmed by 5 bases and 1 base, with 21 bases remaining between them. The same specimen was also included in a second study, on T cells of mothers and their children.

The receptor was isolated from a woman between 40 and 55 years old in good health. Source material: blood. This chain connects TRBV7-9 to TRBJ2-6; D may correspond to TRBD1 or TRBD2 (5 bases each). CDR3 amino acids: CASSQWPRGPLSGANVLTF. In DNA form, the CDR3 reads TGTGCCAGCAGCCAATGGCCGAGGGGTCCCCTATCTGGGGCCAACGTCCTGACTTTC. The full variable domain, completed using reference TRBV7-9 and TRBJ2-6, is DTGVSQNPRHKITKRGQNVTFRCDPISEHNRLYWYRQTLGQGPEFLTYFQNEAQLEKSRLLSDRFSAERPKGSFSTLEIQRTEQGDSAMYLCASSQWPRGPLSGANVLTFGAGSRLTVL.